This paragraph covers one T cell receptor beta chain sequence. This sample was taken from a study of cytomegalovirus exposure and HLA in healthy donors. The PCR used 60 Vbeta and 13 Jbeta primers. TCRdb keeps only in-frame clones here, not all; method: immunoSEQ multiplex PCR. The data hold 60,000 to 70,000 clones, with more than 65% observed a single time. Germline V gene lookup returns CDR1 LGHNT and CDR2 FRNRAP. The V end was cut by 1 base, the J end by 7 bases, with 10 bases between. The CDR3 is 13 residues long. The chain employs TRBV12-5 and TRBJ1-1; tentative D call: TRBD1 (5 bases). Specimen: PBMCs. The receptor was derived from a woman aged 25 to 39 in good health and CMV-seronegative. The CDR3 loop reads CASGLGRGGEAFF. CDR3 nucleotides: TGTGCTAGTGGTTTGGGGAGGGGTGGTGAAGCTTTCTTT.